Shown below are 14 T cell receptor beta chains from a single sample sequenced in a study of cytomegalovirus exposure and HLA in healthy donors. 60 Vbeta and 13 Jbeta primers were used in PCR. Data came from immunoSEQ multiplex PCR; TCRdb stores just in-frame clones and leaves some out. This sample carries roughly 120,000 clones, 60% to 85% of them seen once, and the ten largest clones take around 2.1%. The specimen was PBMCs. These receptors originate from a man in his fifties or sixties in good health and CMV-seronegative.

The genes are TRBV30 and TRBJ2-1; 12 positions agree with TRBD1. The V and J ends lost 4 bases and 12 bases, in that order; junction bases with no gene match: 4. Germline loops: CDR1 GTSNPN, CDR2 SVGIG (reference sequence). The CDR3 loop spans 12 amino acids. As DNA, the CDR3 is TGTGCCTGGAAGGGGACAGGGGGCTGGCAGTTCTTC. Residues: CAWKGTGGWQFF. Full variable domain (outside the CDR3, taken from reference TRBV30 and TRBJ2-1): SQTIHQWPATLVQPVGSPLSLECTVEGTSNPNLYWYRQAAGRGLQLLFYSVGIGQISSEVPQNLSASRPQDRQFILSSKKLLLSDSGFYLCAWKGTGGWQFFGPGTRLTVL.

The chain recombines TRBV6-1 with TRBJ2-1, with D unclear. Trimming removed 5 bases at V and 0 bases at J, with 11 bases between. The CDR3 totals 15 residues. Germline values: CDR1 MNHNS, CDR2 SASEGT. The CDR3 here is CASSSPLSSYNEQFF. CDR3 bases: TGTGCCAGCAGTTCCCCGCTGAGCTCCTACAATGAGCAGTTCTTC.

Details on this clone: At one end, the junction sequence differs from germline, possibly due to a read error. V and J are TRBV7-9 and TRBJ1-1; D not certain. The CDR3 is made up of 13 amino acids. Germline V gene data show CDR1 as SEHNR and CDR2 as FQNEAQ (reference sequence). The CDR3 nucleotides are TGTTCCAGCAGCAAAGACGGCGGCCGTGAAGCTTTCTTT. It translates to CSSSKDGGREAFF.

This clone was counted a few times. The CDR3 nucleotides read TGCGCCAGCAGGCCAACAGGGGGAGGTCAGCCCCAGCATTTT. Residues: CASRPTGGGQPQHF. This rearrangement joins TRBV5-1 to TRBJ1-5, with 8 bases lining up with TRBD1. The ends lost 5 bases at V and 6 bases at J; junction bases unmatched: 7. The CDR3 is 14 residues long. The germline V gene has CDR1 SGHRS and CDR2 YFSETQ.

The V and J genes are TRBV18 and TRBJ1-1; D is ambiguous. CDR3 length equals 15 residues. Germline CDR1 reads KGHSH; CDR2 reads LQKENI. V lost 6 bases to trimming and J lost 0 bases, with 14 bases between them. The CDR3 protein is CASSPREDMNTEAFF. The DNA for the CDR3 is TGTGCCAGCTCCCCTCGTGAAGACATGAACACTGAAGCTTTCTTT.

This rearrangement joins TRBV18 to TRBJ2-7, with 13 bases matching TRBD2. The CDR3 spans 18 residues. V lost 6 bases to trimming and J lost 2 bases; unmatched junction nucleotides: 13. Germline lookup yields CDR1 KGHSH and CDR2 LQKENI. In DNA form, the CDR3 reads TGTGCCAGCTCCCCGGGTGAGACTAGCGGGGGGTTGACCTACGAGCAGTACGTC. Protein product: CASSPGETSGGLTYEQYV.

The chain is built from TRBV9 and TRBJ2-3; D gene unclear. CDR1 and CDR2 from the germline V gene are SGDLS and YYNGEE. The CDR3 spans 12 residues. V lost 1 base and J 3 bases, leaving 3 bases between the germline ends. CDR3 loop: CASSVSTDTQYF. The CDR3 nucleotides read TGTGCCAGCAGCGTATCAACAGATACGCAGTATTTT.

The chain carries TRBV7-9 and TRBJ2-5; D remains unclear. The germline gives CDR1 SEHNR, CDR2 FQNEAQ (reference sequence). There are 13 residues in the CDR3. The germline V and J ends were trimmed by 8 bases and 4 bases, with 14 bases remaining between them. CDR3 nucleotide sequence: TGTGCCAGCTCTGGAGCCGGCGGAGAGACCCAGTACTTC. Residues: CASSGAGGETQYF.

In DNA, the CDR3 is TGTGCCAGCAGCCCCCCTGAGGGACAGAAACGGTTCGGCTACACCTTC. Protein sequence: CASSPPEGQKRFGYTF. The V gene is TRBV5-8, the J gene TRBJ1-2, with 7 bases identical to TRBD1. The CDR3 covers 16 residues. The germline CDR1 and CDR2 sequences are SGHTS and YDEGEE. Germline trimming cut 4 bases from V and 8 bases from J; bases unmatched to any gene: 17.

J is TRBJ2-1 and V is TRBV7-9; the match to TRBD2 covers 9 bases. Germline V gives CDR1 SEHNR, CDR2 FQNEAQ (reference sequence). V was clipped by 5 bases and J by 3 bases; unmatched bases: 8. The CDR3 loop spans 16 amino acids. CDR3 in amino acids: CASSLLAGVRYNEQFF. The CDR3 DNA reads as TGTGCCAGCAGCCTTTTAGCGGGGGTTCGCTACAATGAGCAGTTCTTC.

CDR3 sequence (DNA): TGTGCCAGCAGTGAGACAGGGGACTACGAGCAGTACGTC. This translates into CASSETGDYEQYV. The J gene is TRBJ2-7, the V gene TRBV6-1; 8 bases are a match to TRBD1. J lost 3 bases, V lost 3 bases, and 1 base had no gene match. CDR3 length: 13 amino acids. Germline values: CDR1 MNHNS, CDR2 SASEGT.

The rearrangement uses TRBV9 and TRBJ2-2; D is unclear. The CDR3 is made up of 13 amino acids. The germline V and J ends were trimmed by 3 bases and 8 bases, with 11 bases remaining between them. Germline V gives CDR1 SGDLS, CDR2 YYNGEE. CDR3 DNA sequence: TGTGCCAGCAGCGCTGTACCCGGTGGGGAGCTGTTTTTT. Its translation is CASSAVPGGELFF.

This clone was seen more than once but under ten times. J is TRBJ2-3 and V is TRBV9; 7 bases line up with TRBD2. CDR3 size: 16 residues. Germline CDR1 and CDR2: SGDLS and YYNGEE. V lost 4 bases to trimming and J lost 0 bases; unmatched junction nucleotides: 8. CDR3 coding DNA: TGTGCCAGCAGCTCAAGCGGGGAGCCAAGCACAGATACGCAGTATTTT. Encoded protein: CASSSSGEPSTDTQYF.

This rearrangement joins TRBV6-1 to TRBJ1-6; D call uncertain. The CDR3 contains 16 residues. Germline CDR1 MNHNS, CDR2 SASEGT. Trimming took off 2 bases at V and 11 bases at J, with 19 bases between the two ends. The CDR3 sequence is CASSEHLHPRLAPLHF. DNA for the CDR3: TGTGCCAGCAGTGAACACTTGCATCCCCGATTGGCACCCCTCCACTTT.